What follows are 28 T cell receptor beta chains derived from one specimen sequenced in a study of early T cells in non-severe SARS-CoV-2 infection (dated by TCRdb to 2020 to 2022). Library construction relied on 5' RACE. Reads for this sample came from a NextSeq 500. The public reads were quality trimmed at Q25 with fastp and then assembled into clones with MiXCR by TCRdb, keeping productive beta chains. CDR3 protein sequences are deduplicated, and each keeps its most common genes and DNA. This sample lists tens of thousands of distinct CDR3 sequences; roughly 4.8% were detected once. Of the sample, about 6.9% is held by the ten largest clones. Source material: whole blood. These receptors were collected from an adult who was a healthcare worker with PCR-confirmed SARS-CoV-2 infection or an uninfected control (not recorded which).

The V gene is TRBV29-1, the J gene TRBJ2-7, with 11 bases identical to TRBD2. The CDR3 has 16 residues. The germline V gene has CDR1 SQVTM and CDR2 ANQGSEA. V lost 6 bases and J lost 5; bases outside the gene matches: 15. The CDR3 sequence: CSVTILAGGAGDEQYF. The CDR3 DNA sequence: TGCAGCGTGACAATCCTAGCGGGAGGAGCAGGGGACGAGCAGTACTTC.

This clonotype showed up just a few times. The chain uses TRBV28 and TRBJ1-4; D gene unclear. Between the trimmed V and J ends, which lost 5 bases and 12 bases, there was a span of 16 bases. Germline lookup yields CDR1 MDHEN and CDR2 SYDVKM. The CDR3 extends over 13 amino acids. The CDR3 DNA is TGTGCCAGCAGTCGCGACCTGGGCCGAGAACTGTTTTTT. Translation gives CASSRDLGRELFF.

This clonotype was recorded at least ten times. For the CDR3, the DNA is TGTGCCAGCAGTCCACTAGCGGGGGTTGGAAATGAGCAGTTCTTC. The encoded protein is CASSPLAGVGNEQFF. This chain links TRBV12-3 or TRBV12-4 with TRBJ2-1, with TRBD2 matching 11 bases. The CDR3 extends over 15 amino acids. The V gene end was trimmed by 5 bases and the J gene end by 7 bases; junction bases not matched to a gene: 7.

This clonotype has ten or more counts. This chain connects TRBV7-9 to TRBJ1-6; D is uncertain. Trimming removed 5 bases from V and 10 bases from J, with 12 bases in between. This CDR3 has 13 residues. Germline V gene sequence: CDR1 SEHNR, CDR2 FQNEAQ (reference sequence). Here the CDR3 reads CASSAESGSPLHF. CDR3 sequence (DNA): TGTGCCAGCAGCGCCGAAAGCGGGTCACCCCTCCACTTT. The whole variable domain, filled in from reference TRBV7-9 and TRBJ1-6, reads DTGVSQNPRHKITKRGQNVTFRCDPISEHNRLYWYRQTLGQGPEFLTYFQNEAQLEKSRLLSDRFSAERPKGSFSTLEIQRTEQGDSAMYLCASSAESGSPLHFGNGTRLTVT.

This clonotype was counted at least ten times. This rearrangement joins TRBV12-3 or TRBV12-4 to TRBJ1-1, with D hard to call. The CDR3 spans 13 residues. The V end lost 5 bases, the J end lost 2 bases, and 9 bases lay between the germline ends. This CDR3 reads CASSIDGNTEAFF. CDR3 DNA: TGTGCCAGCAGTATCGACGGAAACACTGAAGCTTTCTTT.

This chain uses TRBV4-1 with TRBJ2-1, with TRBD2 matching 8 bases. V lost 3 bases and J lost 8; bases outside the gene matches: 12. CDR1 and CDR2 (germline): MGHRA, YSYEKL. CDR3 length: 16 amino acids. The CDR3 nucleotides are TGCGCCAGCAGCCAGACGAGCGGGGGTGTAATCCATGAGCAGTTCTTC. Translation: CASSQTSGGVIHEQFF.

The rearrangement joins TRBV18 to TRBJ1-2; D unclear. This CDR3 is 13 amino acids long. Germline CDR1 and CDR2: KGHSH and LQKENI. Trimming pared 5 bases from V and 8 bases from J, leaving 15 bases between. The CDR3 nucleotides read TGTGCCAGCTCAGGGGTAGTAGGTGACGGCTACACCTTC. Translated, it gives CASSGVVGDGYTF.

This clonotype was detected many times. This chain joins TRBV7-9 and TRBJ1-1; 7 bases fit TRBD1. Trimming at V came to 6 bases and at J to 6 bases, leaving 10 bases not matched to a gene. Germline values: CDR1 SEHNR, CDR2 FQNEAQ (reference sequence). This CDR3 has 14 residues. The CDR3 sequence is CASRGTGEGPEAFF. The CDR3 nucleotides read TGTGCCAGCAGGGGCACAGGGGAAGGACCTGAAGCTTTCTTT.

This clonotype is termed medium-sized. The chain couples TRBV4-1 to TRBJ1-2; D remains ambiguous. The germline V and J ends were trimmed by 0 bases and 6 bases, with 11 bases remaining between them. CDR1 MGHRA and CDR2 YSYEKL come from the germline V gene. The CDR3 runs to 14 residues. For the CDR3, the DNA is TGCGCCAGCAGCCAAGATATCGGGGATGATGGCTACACCTTC. Translating it yields CASSQDIGDDGYTF.

This clonotype was counted many times. The rearrangement links TRBV7-9 to TRBJ2-1; D is uncertain. With 5 bases removed from V and 5 bases from J, the gap between germline ends came to 1 base. Germline CDR1 SEHNR, CDR2 FQNEAQ (reference sequence). This CDR3 spans 10 amino acids. The DNA of the CDR3 is TGTGCCAGCAGCCACAATGAGCAGTTCTTC. Its translation: CASSHNEQFF.

This clonotype occurred a few times. The gene calls are TRBV27 and TRBJ1-1; the D is unclear. Germline V gene data show CDR1 as MNHEY and CDR2 as SMNVEV (reference sequence). This CDR3 is built from 14 residues. V was trimmed by 5 bases and J by 3 bases, leaving 13 bases between them. The CDR3 reads CASSPYSRDTEAFF. CDR3 DNA: TGTGCCAGCAGTCCATACTCTAGGGACACTGAAGCTTTCTTT.

This clonotype was seen more than once but under ten times. V is TRBV7-3 and J is TRBJ2-3; D not certain. V was trimmed by 2 bases and J by 0 bases, leaving 9 bases between them. There are 15 residues in the CDR3. Per germline, CDR1 SGHTA and CDR2 FQGTGA. The DNA of the CDR3 is TGTGCCAGCAGCTTATGGGCAGCTAGCACAGATACGCAGTATTTT. Translated: CASSLWAASTDTQYF.

This clonotype was observed many times. The gene calls are TRBV6-5 and TRBJ2-1; 10 bases are shared with TRBD2. The CDR3 extends over 18 amino acids. The germline V gene encodes CDR1 MNHEY and CDR2 SVGAGI. J gave up 5 bases and V 0 bases, and 10 bases lay outside the gene matches. The CDR3 DNA follows: TGTGCCAGCAGTTACTCAGGAGCTAGCGGGAGTTTCAACAATGAGCAGTTCTTC. Its protein is CASSYSGASGSFNNEQFF.

This clonotype was picked up many times. This CDR3 is CASSRTAGANVLTF. CDR3 nucleotides: TGTGCCAGCAGCCGGACAGCTGGGGCCAACGTCCTGACTTTC. The chain links TRBV12-3 or TRBV12-4 to TRBJ2-6; a weak D match, TRBD1 (6 bases). Trimming stripped 6 bases from V and 2 bases from J, with 8 bases between. This CDR3 spans 14 amino acids.

This clonotype was counted many times. This chain links TRBV28 with TRBJ2-5, with TRBD2 identical over 12 bases. The V gene end was trimmed by 7 bases and the J gene end by 1 base; junction bases not matched to a gene: 10. The CDR3 length is 17 residues. CDR1 and CDR2 (germline): MDHEN, SYDVKM. CDR3 residues: CASIRRLAGESQETQYF. In nucleotides, the CDR3 is TGTGCCAGCATTAGGAGACTAGCGGGAGAATCCCAAGAGACCCAGTACTTC.

This clonotype showed up many times. The chain employs TRBV7-6 and TRBJ2-3, with D possibly being TRBD2 (6 bases). The CDR3 runs to 16 residues. V lost 5 bases and J 5 bases, leaving 20 bases between the germline ends. The germline gives CDR1 SGHVS, CDR2 FNYEAQ. The CDR3, as DNA: TGTGCCAGCAGCCCAGCCCGGGCGGGGTCCGGAGATACGCAGTATTTT. It yields the protein CASSPARAGSGDTQYF.

Relative to its sample, this clonotype is medium-sized. The CDR3 DNA sequence: TGTGCCAGCAGCTTGGGGGGAGGGTACAATGAGCAGTTCTTC. This codes for CASSLGGGYNEQFF. The chain employs TRBV5-5 and TRBJ2-1; 7 nucleotides line up with TRBD2. V lost 0 bases to trimming and J lost 4 bases; unmatched junction nucleotides: 1. Germline V gene lookup returns CDR1 SGHKS and CDR2 YYEKEE (reference sequence). The length of the CDR3 is 14 residues.

This clonotype was detected many times. V gene TRBV11-1 combines with J gene TRBJ1-1, with 12 positions matching TRBD1. The V gene end was trimmed by 5 bases and the J gene end by 3 bases; junction bases not matched to a gene: 10. CDR3 length: 17 residues. CDR1 and CDR2 (germline): SGHAT, FQDESV (reference sequence). The DNA for the CDR3 is TGTGCCAGCAGCCCCGGGACAGGGGGCACTCGTGACACTGAAGCTTTCTTT. It is translated as CASSPGTGGTRDTEAFF.

This clonotype occurred a few times. This chain connects TRBV3-1 to TRBJ2-1, with 12 bases that match TRBD2. The J segment lost 9 bases and the V segment lost 2 bases, leaving 2 bases of the junction unmatched. There are 14 residues in the CDR3. Germline V CDR1 and CDR2: LGHDT, YNNKEL (reference sequence). The CDR3 region has the DNA TGTGCCAGCAGCCAATTACTAGCGGGGGGTGAGCAGTTCTTC. Protein product: CASSQLLAGGEQFF.

The rearrangement links TRBV6-5 to TRBJ2-5; D unresolved. V was shortened by 7 bases and J by 3 bases, with 18 bases between the two germline ends. The germline V gene has CDR1 MNHEY and CDR2 SVGAGI. The CDR3 is made up of 15 amino acids. The CDR3 loop is CASTTGLGREETQYF. Here the CDR3 DNA reads TGTGCCAGCACCACCGGTCTTGGACGGGAAGAGACCCAGTACTTC.

This clonotype has more than one count but fewer than ten. The chain uses TRBV5-1 and TRBJ2-1, with 11 bases aligning to TRBD2. CDR3 size: 18 residues. In germline, CDR1 is SGHRS, CDR2 YFSETQ. V lost 3 bases to trimming and J lost 4 bases; unmatched junction nucleotides: 12. Written as DNA, the CDR3 is TGCGCCAGCAGCTCCTCAACCCGCCTAGCGGGGGGTTACAATGAGCAGTTCTTC. Amino acids: CASSSSTRLAGGYNEQFF. Together with reference TRBV5-1 and TRBJ2-1, the CDR3 gives the full variable domain: KAGVTQTPRYLIKTRGQQVTLSCSPISGHRSVSWYQQTPGQGLQFLFEYFSETQRNKGNFPGRFSGRQFSNSRSEMNVSTLELGDSALYLCASSSSTRLAGGYNEQFFGPGTRLTVL.

The chain recombines TRBV9 with TRBJ2-7; 12 bases are shared with TRBD1. The CDR3 has 18 amino acids. Trimming took 4 bases from V and 3 from J; bases not matched to a gene: 14. The germline gives CDR1 SGDLS, CDR2 YYNGEE. The CDR3 spells CASSNRDRGLSPVYEQYF. The DNA for the CDR3 is TGTGCCAGCAGCAATAGGGACAGGGGGCTATCCCCGGTCTACGAGCAGTACTTC.

V gene TRBV27 combines with J gene TRBJ1-6; TRBD1 aligns across 7 bases. The CDR3 has 13 residues. After removal of 0 bases from V and 14 bases from J, the junction contained 4 bases not matched to a gene. Germline V CDR1 and CDR2: MNHEY, SMNVEV (reference sequence). The CDR3 sequence is CASSLSAQGALHF. The CDR3 coding sequence is TGTGCCAGCAGTTTATCGGCTCAGGGGGCCCTCCACTTT.

This clonotype has at least ten counts. This chain uses TRBV9 with TRBJ1-5; weak D call: TRBD1 (5 bases). The CDR3 covers 15 residues. Germline lookup yields CDR1 SGDLS and CDR2 YYNGEE. Trimming pared 4 bases from V and 6 bases from J, leaving 17 bases between. The CDR3: CASSPSEGRGQPQHF. For the CDR3, the DNA is TGTGCCAGCAGCCCCAGTGAGGGGCGCGGTCAGCCCCAGCATTTT.

This clonotype was seen ten or more times. This sequence joins TRBV20-1 and TRBJ1-3; D is possibly TRBD1 (5 bases). This CDR3 spans 15 amino acids. Germline V gene data show CDR1 as DFQATT and CDR2 as SNEGSKA (reference sequence). With 0 bases removed from V and 0 bases from J, the gap between germline ends came to 9 bases. This chain's CDR3 is CSARDRGVSGNTIYF. CDR3 bases: TGCAGTGCTAGAGATAGGGGAGTCTCTGGAAACACCATATATTTT.

This clonotype was picked up a small number of times. This chain connects TRBV6-6 to TRBJ1-1, with D hard to call. The CDR3 runs 14 residues. Trimming took off 2 bases at V and 4 bases at J, with 11 bases between the two ends. CDR1 is MNHNY and CDR2 is SVGAGI in the germline V gene (reference sequence). DNA of the CDR3: TGTGCCAGCAGTTACGGCGGAGCAGGCACTGAAGCTTTCTTT. It yields the protein CASSYGGAGTEAFF.

This clonotype has a count of ten or more. The CDR3 bases are TGTGCCAGCAGTTTTCGTAAATCAGCCGGGGAGCTGTTTTTT. This gives the protein CASSFRKSAGELFF. This chain joins TRBV12-3 or TRBV12-4 and TRBJ2-2; no firm D call. Trimming removed 3 bases at V and 6 bases at J, with 11 bases between. This CDR3 has 14 residues.

This clonotype was counted many times. The V gene is TRBV2, the J gene TRBJ1-1, with D possibly matching TRBD1 (5 bases). The CDR3 length is 15 residues. Per the germline V gene, CDR1 is SNHLY and CDR2 is FYNNEI. V shed 10 bases and J shed 0 bases, with 18 bases lying between them. CDR3 in amino acids: CATKAGGGMNTEAFF. CDR3 sequence (DNA): TGTGCCACCAAAGCGGGGGGAGGCATGAACACTGAAGCTTTCTTT.